This TCR beta chain was observed in a study of T cell responses to AZD1222 COVID-19 vaccine. General study points: Samples come after the peak T cell response, not at day 14. Spike as a whole was targeted by vaccine-associated CD4 TCRs, dominant at 160-218 and 743-854.

The CDR3 covers 14 residues. With 6 bases removed from V and 3 bases from J, the gap between germline ends came to 12 bases. From germline, CDR1 is LGHNT and CDR2 FRNRAP. Repertoires were generated with immunoSEQ multiplex PCR, while TCRdb's copy carries only in-frame clones and drops some. The data show 120,000 or so clones, with about nine tenths seen just once and 1.6% held by the top ten. Remarks on this clone: The antigen remains undetermined.

The receptor comes from an adult in good health. This chain joins TRBV12-5 and TRBJ1-5; perhaps TRBD1 as D (5 bases). This specimen consisted of peripheral blood, obtained on day 0 of AZD1222 vaccination. The CDR3 sequence is CASGRDGDNQPQHF. In DNA, the CDR3 is TGTGCTAGTGGGAGGGACGGAGACAATCAGCCCCAGCATTTT.